The 30 T cell receptor beta chains below were found in one sample sequenced in a study of T cells in Graves' hyperthyroidism and ophthalmopathy (dated by TCRdb to about 2019). Libraries were prepared through multiplex PCR. For sequencing, an Illumina HiSeq 2000 was employed. Amplification of TCR beta CDR3 regions was carried out from RNA transcripts. For the first round of RT-PCR on the TCR CDR3, the HTBI primer set was used together with the Qiagen OneStep RT-PCR kit. TCRdb passed the public sequencing reads through fastp at Q25 and MiXCR, retaining productive beta sequences. Rows matching on CDR3 protein sequence are summarized as one entry with the most common DNA and genes. The table for this sample lists 600,000 to 650,000 distinct CDR3 sequences; around 20% of them were counted only once. Of the sample, around a third is held by the ten largest clones. Sequencing was done on a sample of blood. The receptors were gathered from a man aged 25-40 years with Graves' ophthalmopathy.

The CDR3 is CASSFRQSSGELFF. The CDR3 coding sequence is TGCGCCTCCTCCTTTCGCCAAAGTTCCGGGGAGCTGTTTTTT. The V call is TRBV5-1, the J call TRBJ2-2; D is unclear. This CDR3 spans 14 amino acids. Trimming pared 10 bases from V and 6 bases from J, leaving 19 bases between. Germline values: CDR1 SGHRS, CDR2 YFSETQ.

This clonotype was picked up a small number of times. V and J are TRBV24-1 and TRBJ2-3; D perhaps matches TRBD1 (6 bases). V gave up 4 bases and J gave up 1 base, with 11 bases separating them. CDR3 length: 15 residues. Per germline, CDR1 KGHDR and CDR2 SFDVKD. The CDR3, as DNA: TGTGCCACCAGTGACCGTACAGGGCGCACAGATACGCAGTATTTT. It translates to CATSDRTGRTDTQYF.

This clonotype was detected many times. The V and J genes are TRBV27 and TRBJ2-1; D is unclear. The CDR3 contains 13 residues. V was cut by 3 bases and J by 4 bases, with 7 bases left in between. Germline V gene data show CDR1 as MNHEY and CDR2 as SMNVEV (reference sequence). The CDR3 sequence: CASSFFGYNEQFF. In DNA form, the CDR3 reads TGTGCCAGCAGTTTTTTCGGTTACAATGAGCAGTTCTTC.

The rearrangement joins TRBV20-1 to TRBJ2-3; 9 bases map to TRBD2. The CDR3 consists of 15 residues. Trimming took 3 bases from V and 2 from J; bases not matched to a gene: 6. Germline lookup yields CDR1 DFQATT and CDR2 SNEGSKA (reference sequence). The DNA of the CDR3 is TGCAGTGCTAGTTCGACTAGCGGATCCACAGATACGCAGTATTTT. Its translation is CSASSTSGSTDTQYF.

V usage is TRBV7-2 and J usage is TRBJ2-5; D is perhaps TRBD2 (6 bases). Germline lookup yields CDR1 SGHTA and CDR2 FQGNSA. This CDR3 has 17 residues. Trimming stripped 6 bases from V and 0 bases from J, with 20 bases between. CDR3 sequence reads: CASSFILSAGNQETQYF. The CDR3 DNA is TGTGCCAGCAGTTTCATCCTTTCGGCGGGAAACCAAGAGACCCAGTACTTC.

There are many counts of this clonotype. The gene calls are TRBV5-6 and TRBJ2-1, with D unclear. Trimming pared 0 bases from V and 8 bases from J, leaving 6 bases between. The length of the CDR3 is 12 residues. The germline V gene encodes CDR1 SGHDT and CDR2 YYEEEE. CDR3 DNA: TGTGCCAGCAGCTTGGTAAGAGATGAGCAGTTCTTC. Translation: CASSLVRDEQFF.

The V and J genes are TRBV25-1 and TRBJ2-2; no reliable D call. CDR3 size: 15 residues. The V gene's germline CDR1 is MGHDK and CDR2 SYGVNS. The V and J ends lost 3 bases and 1 base respectively, with 9 bases between them. The CDR3 DNA reads TGTGCCAGCAGTGACGCTCACCGGAACACCGGGGAGCTGTTTTTT. This codes for CASSDAHRNTGELFF. Full variable domain (missing parts from reference TRBV25-1 and TRBJ2-2): EADIYQTPRYLVIGTGKKITLECSQTMGHDKMYWYQQDPGMELHLIHYSYGVNSTEKGDLSSESTVSRIRTEHFPLTLESARPSHTSQYLCASSDAHRNTGELFFGEGSRLTVL.

This clonotype occurred a few times. It may be a read error: a sequence one base away is much more abundant. V gene TRBV12-3 or TRBV12-4 combines with J gene TRBJ2-3; D gene ambiguous. Deletions cut 6 bases from V and 2 bases from J, with 6 bases between. This CDR3 region has 12 residues. CDR3 loop: CASSAYTDTQYF. CDR3 bases: TGTGCCAGCAGCGCCTACACAGATACGCAGTATTTT.

This clonotype was seen more than once but under ten times. V is TRBV28 and J is TRBJ2-5; possibly TRBD2 for D (6 bases). This CDR3 is built from 12 residues. Germline CDR1 and CDR2: MDHEN and SYDVKM. V was cut by 6 bases and J by 14 bases, with 19 bases left in between. The CDR3 sequence: CASSPRREKDYF. DNA for the CDR3: TGTGCCAGCAGCCCACGGCGGGAAAAGGATTACTTC.

This chain joins TRBV20-1 and TRBJ1-1, with 7 positions matching TRBD1. Looked up from germline, CDR1 is DFQATT and CDR2 is SNEGSKA (reference sequence). V trimming: 1 base; J trimming: 0 bases; junction bases outside the gene matches: 11. The CDR3 loop spans 17 amino acids. For the CDR3, the DNA is TGCAGTGCTAGAGCCCCAGACAGGGTTTTTTTGAACACTGAAGCTTTCTTT. Its translation: CSARAPDRVFLNTEAFF.

This clonotype was seen a handful of times. The rearrangement joins TRBV20-1 to TRBJ1-6; 10 bases are shared with TRBD1. CDR3 length equals 16 residues. V shed 3 bases and J 9 bases; nucleotides not matched to a gene: 11. In germline, CDR1 is DFQATT, CDR2 SNEGSKA (reference sequence). CDR3 protein: CSASVIWDRGGSPLHF. The DNA for the CDR3 is TGCAGTGCTAGTGTGATTTGGGACAGGGGTGGTTCACCCCTCCACTTT.

The CDR3 DNA reads TGTGCCAGCAGCCAAGATCGATCCAGGGTAGACGAGCAGTACTTC. This translates into CASSQDRSRVDEQYF. This chain joins TRBV4-2 and TRBJ2-7; a weak D match, TRBD1 (5 bases). Germline V gene data show CDR1 as LGHNA and CDR2 as YNFKEQ. Trimming removed 0 bases at V and 5 bases at J, with 14 bases between. This CDR3 region has 15 residues.

The chain joins TRBV6-2 or TRBV6-3 to TRBJ2-1; D is ambiguous. This CDR3 has 16 amino acids. The V and J ends lost 2 bases and 2 bases respectively, with 13 bases between them. CDR1 is MNHEY and CDR2 is SVGEGT in the germline V gene. CDR3 region: CASSYRSAATYNEQFF. The CDR3 DNA reads as TGTGCCAGCAGTTACCGATCGGCAGCGACCTACAATGAGCAGTTCTTC.

This rearrangement joins TRBV20-1 to TRBJ1-1; the D gene is possibly TRBD1 (5 bases). The ends were cut back, 1 base at V and 5 bases at J, with 11 bases in the middle. The length of the CDR3 is 13 residues. Germline V CDR1 and CDR2: DFQATT, SNEGSKA (reference sequence). The CDR3: CSARGGGRTEAFF. The DNA of the CDR3 is TGCAGTGCTAGAGGTGGGGGAAGGACTGAAGCTTTCTTT.

The V and J genes are TRBV7-9 and TRBJ2-4; weak D call: TRBD1 (6 bases). The CDR3 extends over 14 amino acids. Trimming took off 3 bases at V and 6 bases at J, with 12 bases between the two ends. Germline V gives CDR1 SEHNR, CDR2 FQNEAQ (reference sequence). CDR3 sequence (DNA): TGTGCCAGCAGCTTCGTGGGACAAGGAAACATTCAGTACTTC. It encodes CASSFVGQGNIQYF. Full variable domain (outside the CDR3, taken from reference TRBV7-9 and TRBJ2-4): DTGVSQNPRHKITKRGQNVTFRCDPISEHNRLYWYRQTLGQGPEFLTYFQNEAQLEKSRLLSDRFSAERPKGSFSTLEIQRTEQGDSAMYLCASSFVGQGNIQYFGAGTRLSVL.

The chain uses TRBV5-1 and TRBJ2-1; 10 nucleotides agree with TRBD2. The CDR3 loop spans 18 amino acids. V lost 4 bases and J lost 4; bases outside the gene matches: 14. Germline CDR1 SGHRS, CDR2 YFSETQ. The CDR3 loop is CASSNSGLAEAIYNEQFF. The CDR3 region has the DNA TGCGCCAGCAGCAACAGTGGACTAGCGGAAGCTATTTACAATGAGCAGTTCTTC.

This clonotype has at least ten counts. V and J are TRBV6-5 and TRBJ1-1, with D unresolved. Looked up from germline, CDR1 is MNHEY and CDR2 is SVGAGI. The V gene lost 0 bases and the J gene lost 0 bases, with 8 bases spanning the gap. The CDR3 spans 15 residues. CDR3 sequence reads: CASSYSGNMNTEAFF. CDR3 nucleotides: TGTGCCAGCAGTTACTCAGGGAACATGAACACTGAAGCTTTCTTT.

This clonotype was found many times. The chain is built from TRBV28 and TRBJ2-1, with 7 bases fitting TRBD2. The CDR3 spans 14 residues. Germline lookup yields CDR1 MDHEN and CDR2 SYDVKM. V was clipped by 1 base and J by 7 bases; unmatched bases: 4. CDR3 in DNA: TGTGCCAGCAGTTTATCACGAGCGGGAAATGAGCAGTTCTTC. Amino acid sequence: CASSLSRAGNEQFF.

The rearrangement joins TRBV5-1 to TRBJ1-1, with D perhaps TRBD1 (5 bases). CDR3 length: 14 amino acids. Germline V gene sequence: CDR1 SGHRS, CDR2 YFSETQ. Trimming took 3 bases from V and 1 from J, leaving 10 bases between them. This CDR3 reads CASSWEQGNTEAFF. The CDR3, as DNA: TGCGCCAGCAGCTGGGAGCAGGGGAACACTGAAGCTTTCTTT.

This clonotype was seen many times. The chain recombines TRBV11-2 with TRBJ2-1; 8 bases agree with TRBD2. The CDR3 runs to 13 residues. Unmatched junction bases numbered 8, after V lost 6 bases and J lost 10 bases. Germline CDR1 and CDR2: SGHAT and FQNNGV. The CDR3 sequence: CASSLQGGREQFF. CDR3 coding DNA: TGTGCCAGCAGTTTACAGGGCGGGAGGGAGCAGTTCTTC.

V and J are TRBV6-5 and TRBJ2-1, with no clear D. Germline-derived CDR1 and CDR2 are MNHEY and SVGAGI. This CDR3 has 15 amino acids. V was trimmed by 1 base and J by 6 bases, leaving 13 bases between them. CDR3 sequence (DNA): TGTGCCAGCAGTTACTTTGGACCAATAGTCAATGAGCAGTTCTTC. Its translation: CASSYFGPIVNEQFF.

The sample holds many counts of this clonotype. The chain recombines TRBV2 with TRBJ2-3; 9 bases line up with TRBD1. Trimming took 6 bases from V and 3 from J; bases not matched to a gene: 7. CDR3 length: 15 amino acids. Germline-derived CDR1 and CDR2 are SNHLY and FYNNEI. This chain's CDR3 is CASRPTGGKTDTQYF. The CDR3 nucleotides read TGTGCCAGCAGACCGACAGGGGGAAAAACAGATACGCAGTATTTT.

This clonotype was seen more than once but under ten times. V usage is TRBV7-6 and J usage is TRBJ1-2, with no clear D. V lost 1 base and J 1 base, leaving 13 bases between the germline ends. CDR3 length equals 16 residues. Germline loops: CDR1 SGHVS, CDR2 FNYEAQ. The CDR3 loop reads CASSLGAGPSNYGYTF. CDR3 coding DNA: TGTGCCAGCAGCTTAGGGGCCGGCCCCAGTAACTATGGCTACACCTTC.

V gene TRBV24-1 combines with J gene TRBJ2-3; D possibly matches TRBD1 or TRBD2 (5 bases each). The CDR3 extends over 15 amino acids. The V end lost 3 bases, the J end lost 4 bases, and 13 bases lay between the germline ends. CDR1 is KGHDR, CDR2 SFDVKD, per germline. The CDR3 spells CATSDVRDRSDTQYF. In DNA, the CDR3 is TGTGCCACCAGTGATGTCAGGGACCGATCAGATACGCAGTATTTT.

V and J are TRBV12-3 or TRBV12-4 and TRBJ1-5, with D possibly matching TRBD1 (5 bases). This CDR3 region has 14 residues. Trimming removed 5 bases from V and 7 bases from J, with 15 bases in between. Here the CDR3 DNA reads TGTGCCAGCAGTCCGCTGCCGCGGGGCCAGCCCCAGCATTTT. Residues: CASSPLPRGQPQHF.

This clonotype was counted a few times. V gene TRBV6-5 combines with J gene TRBJ1-5, with a tentative D call TRBD1 (5 bases). The CDR3 spans 13 residues. V was shortened by 0 bases and J by 5 bases, with 5 bases between the two germline ends. CDR1 MNHEY and CDR2 SVGAGI come from the germline V gene. The CDR3 region is CASSYSGDQPQHF. CDR3 in DNA: TGTGCCAGCAGTTACTCGGGGGATCAGCCCCAGCATTTT.

V and J are TRBV30 and TRBJ1-1, with D maybe TRBD1 (5 bases). The CDR3 covers 18 residues. Trimming removed 3 bases at V and 1 base at J, with 24 bases between. The germline CDR1 and CDR2 sequences are GTSNPN and SVGIG (reference sequence). Written as DNA, the CDR3 is TGTGCCTGGAGGGGGAAATATATGACCGGACACAGGAACACTGAAGCTTTCTTT. Amino acids: CAWRGKYMTGHRNTEAFF.

The genes are TRBV6-1 and TRBJ2-5; 10 bases match TRBD1. This CDR3 contains 13 residues. Germline CDR1 is MNHNS and CDR2 is SASEGT. The V segment lost 5 bases and the J segment 9 bases; nucleotides outside the gene matches: 6. The CDR3 sequence is CASSRQGAQAQYF. The CDR3, as DNA: TGTGCCAGCAGTCGACAGGGGGCCCAGGCCCAGTACTTC.

This clonotype has a count of ten or more. The chain carries TRBV3-1 and TRBJ2-2; D is ambiguous. The CDR3 is made up of 16 amino acids. Trimming took 1 base from V and 2 from J, leaving 11 bases between them. CDR1 and CDR2 (germline): LGHDT, YNNKEL (reference sequence). The CDR3 region has the DNA TGTGCCAGCAGCCAAGGTCCCTACCTCAACACCGGGGAGCTGTTTTTT. Amino acids: CASSQGPYLNTGELFF.

This clonotype was seen repeatedly, ten times or more. The rearrangement links TRBV30 to TRBJ1-2; D ambiguous. Trimming pared 0 bases from V and 6 bases from J, leaving 8 bases between. Per the germline V gene, CDR1 is GTSNPN and CDR2 is SVGIG (reference sequence). The CDR3 loop spans 12 amino acids. The CDR3 here is CAWSVFGDGYTF. CDR3 sequence (DNA): TGTGCCTGGAGTGTATTTGGGGATGGCTACACCTTC.